This T cell receptor beta chain was sequenced during a study of T-cell memory formation after mild COVID-19. On the study more broadly: There were largely donor-specific TCR clusters.

Study results and limitations: Confirmation of SARS-CoV-2 specificity was lacking for second-wave clones peaking day 37. The main location of contracting CD4+ clones was CM and EM, and that of contracting CD8+ clones was EMRA.

V lost 0 bases to trimming and J lost 2 bases, with 4 bases between them. Germline CDR1 is DFQATT and CDR2 is SNEGSKA (reference sequence). The CDR3 is 12 amino acids. Notes on this clonotype: Its antigen is unknown.

Constant-segment primers were used for 5'RACE, and the resulting TCR alpha and TCR beta cDNA libraries carried sample barcodes and UMIs. TCRdb itself ran the 5' RACE reads through MiXCR, one entry per CDR3 protein. The sample gives 200,000 to 250,000 distinct CDR3 sequences, 9% to 10% of which show up once; 3.5% is in the top ten. This TCR derives from a man between 18 and 35 years old who had mild COVID-19 (a few samples of this study predate the infection). Cell type and time point are not known. The chain joins TRBV20-1 to TRBJ1-1; D is ambiguous. Sequences were obtained from PBMCs or a T cell subset sorted from them (not recorded which). The CDR3 protein is CSAREGNTEAFF. CDR3 bases: TGCAGTGCTAGAGAAGGTAACACTGAAGCTTTCTTT.